Listed here are 19 T cell receptor beta chains from one sample, sequenced in a study of shared clonotypes between healthy human individuals (dated by TCRdb to 2019 to 2021). Library construction relied on the immunoSEQ multiplex PCR assay. TCRdb stores this immuneACCESS table with in-frame sequences only. Part of the clones is absent; in the studies checked, under half of the shortfall reflects unresolved V genes, and no reason is known for the rest. The sample contains hundreds of thousands of clones, over 65% of them found a single time. The ten largest clones represent 10% of the sample. Source material: memory CD4+ T cells sorted from blood. Sample cell subset or site, as interpreted from the label and publication: CD45RA-negative fraction. The receptors were sampled from a man aged 30 to 39 in good health.

The chain has TRBV9 and TRBJ2-2; a possible D gene is TRBD2 (5 bases). This CDR3 is built from 16 residues. Trimming took off 0 bases at V and 6 bases at J, with 15 bases between the two ends. The germline gives CDR1 SGDLS, CDR2 YYNGEE. The CDR3 protein is CASSVGASSNAGELFF. CDR3 bases: TGTGCCAGCAGCGTAGGGGCTAGCTCTAACGCCGGGGAGCTGTTTTTT. The variable domain in full, completed from reference TRBV9 and TRBJ2-2, reads DSGVTQTPKHLITATGQRVTLRCSPRSGDLSVYWYQQSLDQGLQFLIQYYNGEERAKGNILERFSAQQFPDLHSELNLSSLELGDSALYFCASSVGASSNAGELFFGEGSRLTVL.

V and J are TRBV4-1 and TRBJ2-1; D is unresolved. Germline V gene lookup returns CDR1 MGHRA and CDR2 YSYEKL. The CDR3 spans 18 residues. The V end lost 1 base, the J end lost 0 bases, and 16 bases lay between the germline ends. CDR3 sequence (DNA): TGCGCCAGCAGCCAAGTCGATCTAGGGTTTAGCTCCTACAATGAGCAGTTCTTC. This gives the protein CASSQVDLGFSSYNEQFF.

CDR3 sequence reads: CASSLRASRYYNEQFF. DNA of the CDR3: TGTGCCAGCAGCTTAAGGGCTAGCCGCTATTACAATGAGCAGTTCTTC. The gene calls are TRBV11-2 and TRBJ2-1; tentative D call: TRBD2 (5 bases). Trimming pared 2 bases from V and 4 bases from J, leaving 15 bases between. The CDR3 contains 16 residues. Germline V CDR1 and CDR2: SGHAT, FQNNGV.

This rearrangement joins TRBV6-5 to TRBJ1-4, with D uncertain. The CDR3 consists of 14 residues. Per the germline V gene, CDR1 is MNHEY and CDR2 is SVGAGI. Trimming shortened V by 6 bases and J by 8 bases, and 16 bases separated the two germline ends. CDR3 residues: CASRKGPSLEKLFF. In DNA, the CDR3 is TGTGCCAGCAGAAAAGGACCCTCCCTGGAAAAACTGTTTTTT.

The V and J genes are TRBV27 and TRBJ2-7; D gene uncertain. Germline assignment: CDR1 MNHEY and CDR2 SMNVEV (reference sequence). The CDR3 is made up of 17 amino acids. Trimming stripped 5 bases from V and 0 bases from J, with 20 bases between. CDR3 loop: CASSPTPAISSSYEQYF. CDR3 sequence (DNA): TGTGCCAGCAGTCCCACCCCAGCCATTTCGAGCTCCTACGAGCAGTACTTC.

V gene TRBV14 combines with J gene TRBJ1-1, with 8 nucleotides matching TRBD1. The CDR3 length is 13 residues. CDR1 is SGHDN, CDR2 FVKESK, per germline. V dropped 6 bases and J dropped 2; count of bases not matched to a gene: 2. The CDR3 sequence is CASRTGGNTEAFF. CDR3 bases: TGTGCCAGCAGAACAGGGGGAAACACTGAAGCTTTCTTT.

CDR3 residues: CASSSLAGRGIYEQFF. DNA for the CDR3: TGCGCCAGCAGCTCACTAGCGGGGAGGGGAATCTATGAGCAGTTCTTC. The chain couples TRBV5-1 to TRBJ2-1, with 10 bases fitting TRBD2. J was trimmed by 8 bases and V by 3 bases; bases with no gene match: 11. The CDR3 length is 16 residues. In germline, CDR1 is SGHRS, CDR2 YFSETQ.

The chain carries TRBV12-5 and TRBJ2-1; 10 bases line up with TRBD2. V shed 5 bases, J shed 2 bases, and the junction held 9 bases outside the gene matches. The CDR3 has 17 residues. Germline CDR1 and CDR2: LGHNT and FRNRAP. The CDR3 DNA sequence: TGTGCTAGTGGTGATAATCGACTAGCGGGTACCTACAATGAGCAGTTCTTC. Translating it yields CASGDNRLAGTYNEQFF. Drawing the rest from reference TRBV12-5 and TRBJ2-1, the complete variable domain is DARVTQTPRHKVTEMGQEVTMRCQPILGHNTVFWYRQTMMQGLELLAYFRNRAPLDDSGMPKDRFSAEMPDATLATLKIQPSEPRDSAVYFCASGDNRLAGTYNEQFFGPGTRLTVL.

A remark on this clone: This same CDR3 is encoded by further DNA sequences in the sample. This chain uses TRBV10-1 with TRBJ2-7, with 7 bases that match TRBD1. V lost 4 bases, J lost 3 bases, and 0 bases stayed unmatched. The CDR3 loop spans 12 amino acids. Germline CDR1 is WNHNN and CDR2 is SYGVQD (reference sequence). This CDR3 reads CASSGDSYEQYF. The CDR3 bases are TGCGCCAGCAGTGGGGACAGCTACGAGCAGTACTTC.

The chain carries TRBV18 and TRBJ2-7; the D gene is possibly TRBD2 (6 bases). CDR1 and CDR2 from the germline V gene are KGHSH and LQKENI. Trimming left V 4 bases short and J 3 bases short, with 10 bases between. CDR3 length equals 13 residues. CDR3: CASSREVGYEQYF. Here the CDR3 DNA reads TGTGCCAGCTCACGGGAGGTAGGCTACGAGCAGTACTTC.

In this sample, this clone turned up once. The CDR3 DNA reads TGTGCCTGGAGCAGGGGGGTTTACAATGAGCAGTTCTTC. Its translation is CAWSRGVYNEQFF. The genes are TRBV30 and TRBJ2-1; D is perhaps TRBD1 (7 bases). CDR3 length equals 13 residues. In germline, CDR1 is GTSNPN, CDR2 SVGIG (reference sequence). The V end was cut by 3 bases, the J end by 4 bases, with 10 bases between.

The gene calls are TRBV20-1 and TRBJ2-3; D ambiguous. The CDR3 contains 11 residues. Trimming stripped 5 bases from V and 0 bases from J, with 3 bases between. Germline-derived CDR1 and CDR2 are DFQATT and SNEGSKA (reference sequence). The CDR3 loop reads CSADSTDTQYF. In DNA, the CDR3 is TGCAGTGCTGACAGCACAGATACGCAGTATTTT.

This clone was counted between two and nine times. The gene calls are TRBV18 and TRBJ2-7, with TRBD2 identical over 10 bases. Germline V gene sequence: CDR1 KGHSH, CDR2 LQKENI. This CDR3 comprises 16 residues. Unmatched junction bases numbered 9, after V lost 6 bases and J lost 1 base. This CDR3 reads CASSPTLAGASYEQYF. CDR3 nucleotide sequence: TGTGCCAGCTCCCCCACCCTAGCGGGAGCTTCCTACGAGCAGTACTTC. Full variable domain (remainder filled in from reference TRBV18 and TRBJ2-7): NAGVMQNPRHLVRRRGQEARLRCSPMKGHSHVYWYRQLPEEGLKFMVYLQKENIIDESGMPKERFSAEFPKEGPSILRIQQVVRGDSAAYFCASSPTLAGASYEQYFGPGTRLTVT.

The chain couples TRBV7-2 to TRBJ1-3, with D unresolved. Germline V gene sequence: CDR1 SGHTA, CDR2 FQGNSA. Trimming cost V 5 bases and J 0 bases, with 5 bases left between them. The CDR3 is 13 residues long. CDR3: CASSADSGNTIYF. For the CDR3, the DNA is TGTGCCAGCAGCGCGGACTCTGGAAACACCATATATTTT.

The CDR3 region has the DNA TGTGCCAGCAGGCCCAATCGCGGGTCCCACTTATATTTT. This codes for CASRPNRGSHLYF. J is TRBJ1-3 and V is TRBV6-5; D remains unclear. The CDR3 is made up of 13 amino acids. CDR1 and CDR2 from the germline V gene are MNHEY and SVGAGI. Trimming pared 6 bases from V and 14 bases from J, leaving 20 bases between.

This clone was recorded many times. The gene calls are TRBV7-8 and TRBJ2-7; D might be TRBD2 (6 bases). V was pared by 5 bases and J by 3 bases, with 17 bases between. CDR3 length equals 15 residues. Germline V gene data show CDR1 as SGHVS and CDR2 as FQNEAQ. The CDR3 DNA follows: TGTGCCAGCAGCCAGATCTGGGGGGAGCTCTACGAGCAGTACTTC. This codes for CASSQIWGELYEQYF.

This chain connects TRBV5-1 to TRBJ2-3, with D perhaps being TRBD1 or TRBD2 (5 bases each). The germline V gene encodes CDR1 SGHRS and CDR2 YFSETQ. This CDR3 has 14 amino acids. V lost 7 bases to trimming and J lost 1 base, with 13 bases between them. This CDR3 is CASGGGSGTDTQYF. The CDR3 region has the DNA TGCGCCAGCGGGGGTGGGAGTGGCACAGATACGCAGTATTTT.

This clone was seen a single time. The gene calls are TRBV11-2 and TRBJ2-3; 7 nucleotides line up with TRBD2. CDR3 length equals 14 residues. V shed 1 base, J shed 7 bases, and the junction held 5 bases outside the gene matches. Germline assignment: CDR1 SGHAT and CDR2 FQNNGV. The CDR3 here is CASSLAGGSNTQYF. The CDR3 coding sequence is TGTGCCAGCAGCTTAGCGGGAGGATCAAATACGCAGTATTTT.

This chain uses TRBV27 with TRBJ2-2, with 9 bases aligning to TRBD1. V trimming: 4 bases; J trimming: 4 bases; junction bases outside the gene matches: 1. This CDR3 is built from 14 residues. Germline V lookup: CDR1 MNHEY, CDR2 SMNVEV (reference sequence). The CDR3 bases are TGTGCCAGCAGTTGGACAGGGGTCACCGGGGAGCTGTTTTTT. Translated: CASSWTGVTGELFF.